This entry lists 2 T cell receptor beta chains sequenced from one sample in a study of cytomegalovirus exposure and HLA in healthy donors. PCR was performed using 60 Vbeta and 13 Jbeta primers. Profiled with immunoSEQ multiplex PCR; TCRdb holds only in-frame clones, not every one. The sample includes about 90,000 clones, approximately 84% of them seen just once. The specimen was PBMCs. These receptors originate from a young man in good health and CMV-seronegative.

This chain joins TRBV28 and TRBJ2-2; D is perhaps TRBD2 (6 bases). The V gene's germline CDR1 is MDHEN and CDR2 SYDVKM. This CDR3 has 15 residues. Trimming shortened V by 3 bases and J by 3 bases, and 11 bases separated the two germline ends. Written as DNA, the CDR3 is TGTGCCAGCAGTTTGGGGGGAATAGACACCGGGGAGCTGTTTTTT. As protein: CASSLGGIDTGELFF. The complete variable domain, with remaining parts taken from reference TRBV28 and TRBJ2-2, reads DVKVTQSSRYLVKRTGEKVFLECVQDMDHENMFWYRQDPGLGLRLIYFSYDVKMKEKGDIPEGYSVSREKKERFSLILESASTNQTSMYLCASSLGGIDTGELFFGEGSRLTVL.

Note on this clone: The sample carries other DNA sequences with the same CDR3. The chain has TRBV5-4 and TRBJ1-2, with D perhaps TRBD1 (6 bases). From germline, CDR1 is SGHNT and CDR2 YYREEE (reference sequence). V dropped 4 bases and J dropped 2 bases, with 18 bases sitting between them. CDR3 size: 16 residues. DNA of the CDR3: TGTGCCAGCAGCCCGTGGGACACTCTAGGGAACTATGGCTACACCTTC. It is translated as CASSPWDTLGNYGYTF. The whole variable domain, filled in from reference TRBV5-4 and TRBJ1-2, reads ETGVTQSPTHLIKTRGQQVTLRCSSQSGHNTVSWYQQALGQGPQFIFQYYREEENGRGNFPPRFSGLQFPNYSSELNVNALELDDSALYLCASSPWDTLGNYGYTFGSGTRLTVV.